This TCR beta chain was recovered during a study of T cell repertoires in cytomegalovirus infection. Study-wide results and limits: Identification of carriers of CMV plus the relevant HLA was achieved through cumulative public TCR beta family frequency.

TCRdb reanalysed the reads using MiXCR and keeps one entry per CDR3 protein. The repertoire has some 800,000 distinct CDR3 sequences, roughly 29% of them found once; the top ten carry less than 15%. Turning to this clonotype: Its antigen is not identified.

The V gene end was trimmed by 6 bases and the J gene end by 7 bases; junction bases not matched to a gene: 6. CDR3 length: 14 amino acids. The germline CDR1 and CDR2 sequences are SEHNR and FQNEAQ (reference sequence). V usage is TRBV7-9 and J usage is TRBJ2-1, with 10 bases lining up with TRBD1. The specimen was cultured CD8+ T cells from PBMCs, collected from culture after CMV antigen stimulation. This receptor was obtained from a human donor in good health (CMV status not recorded). Some clones in this sample may be carry-over from other donors' samples. This CDR3 is CASRSPGQGNEQFF. CDR3 coding DNA: TGTGCCAGCAGATCGCCGGGACAGGGGAATGAGCAGTTCTTC.